A single T cell receptor (beta chain) is shown here with its context. Its antigen is currently unknown. Sequenced by immunoSEQ multiplex PCR; TCRdb stores in-frame clones only, minus some. The table includes about 130,000 clones, about 87% detected once. The sample is drawn from a study of T cell responses to AZD1222 COVID-19 vaccine. Study outcomes and limitations: Repertoire sampling occurred only after the peak T cell response. Most donors were white British and more were female, and clonal diversity was possibly underestimated. Rises in breadth and depth of Spike-specific TCRs came after two AZD1222 doses.

Sequenced here: peripheral blood, sampled on day 0 of AZD1222 vaccination. This clonotype was obtained from an adult in good health.

The CDR3 is CASSSPGQNTEAFF. For the CDR3, the DNA is TGTGCCAGCAGCTCGCCGGGACAGAACACTGAAGCTTTCTTT. The gene calls are TRBV7-2 and TRBJ1-1, with a possible D match to TRBD1 (6 bases). The CDR3 spans 14 residues. With 4 bases removed from V and 1 base from J, the gap between germline ends came to 10 bases. Germline V gene data show CDR1 as SGHTA and CDR2 as FQGNSA.